Described below is a single T cell receptor (beta chain) sequence and its context. What it binds is not known. Previously described methods and listed TCR primers were employed for the bulk TCR libraries. Via MiXCR, TCRdb re-called the PCR reads, giving one row per CDR3 protein. This table has approximately 100,000 distinct CDR3 sequences, about 35% appearing once. This specimen comes from a study of molecular identifiers for immune sequencing clone quantification. General observations from the study: Naive cells had under 1% of molecules in clones above 20 RNA copies, effectors over 99%.

The V end lost 3 bases, the J end lost 6 bases, and 15 bases lay between the germline ends. Germline CDR1 reads DFQATT; CDR2 reads SNEGSKA (reference sequence). The CDR3 runs to 13 residues. The chain employs TRBV20-1 and TRBJ2-7, with D perhaps TRBD2 (5 bases). Specimen: naive CD8+ T cells from blood, with Jurkat cell RNA spiked in. Regarding subset: FACS-sorted CD8+CD4-CCR7+CD45RA+ naive T cells. The source of this sequence is a human donor in good health. Some libraries in this study had Jurkat cell RNA spiked in. The CDR3 DNA follows: TGCAGTGCTAGTAAGGGAAGCGCGGGCGAGCAGTACTTC. Protein sequence: CSASKGSAGEQYF.